The source of this TCR beta chain is a study of Graves' ophthalmopathy and Graves' hyperthyroidism. Study-level findings and limits: In blood, most expanded thyroid clonotypes above 0.001 frequency were also detected.

Details on this clonotype: Its matching antigen is unknown.

Amplified material comprised TCR beta CDR3 regions derived from RNA transcripts. Second-round multiplex PCR followed a first-round RT-PCR using HTBI primers. TCRdb reprocessed the multiplex PCR reads via MiXCR and lists one record per CDR3 protein. The sample consists of about 740,000 distinct CDR3 sequences, roughly 40% of them appearing once. Germline assignment: CDR1 SEHNR and CDR2 FQNEAQ (reference sequence). With V trimmed by 4 bases and J by 4 bases, 6 bases remained unmatched. The CDR3 sequence is 16 residues long. The sample comprised peripheral blood. The TCR comes from an adult man with Graves' ophthalmopathy. This chain joins TRBV7-9 and TRBJ2-2, with 10 bases matching TRBD2. The CDR3 DNA reads TGTGCCAGCAGCTGGCTAGCGGGAGTCGGCACCGGGGAGCTGTTTTTT. Translating gives CASSWLAGVGTGELFF.